These 22 T cell receptor beta chains share one sample of origin, sequenced in a study of blood T cells in healthy people across ages. Alongside a J-beta primer mix, a sample-barcoded 5' primer served in a second PCR lasting about 6 to 11 cycles. TCRdb re-called the 5' RACE reads through MiXCR, storing one row per CDR3 protein. The table includes hundreds of thousands of distinct CDR3 sequences, roughly 25% detected once. The data also belong to a second study, concerning T cells of mothers and their children.

The sample consisted of blood. The receptors were gathered from a boy between 10 and 17 years old in good health.

The chain recombines TRBV10-3 with TRBJ1-5, with D perhaps TRBD1 (6 bases). Germline CDR1 reads ENHRY; CDR2 reads SYGVKD. V dropped 7 bases and J dropped 0 bases, with 22 bases sitting between them. This CDR3 contains 18 residues. The DNA of the CDR3 is TGTGCCATCACCGAAGGGGGAAACCTGCTTCATAGCAATCAGCCCCAGCATTTT. Its translation is CAITEGGNLLHSNQPQHF.

CDR3 loop: CASSLPPGHLFETQYF. In DNA, the CDR3 is TGTGCCAGCAGTTTGCCACCAGGGCACCTTTTTGAGACCCAGTACTTC. The chain carries TRBV28 and TRBJ2-5, with D perhaps TRBD1 (5 bases). Germline V gives CDR1 MDHEN, CDR2 SYDVKM. Trimming shortened V by 3 bases and J by 5 bases, and 19 bases separated the two germline ends. The CDR3 totals 16 residues.

This clonotype occurred a few times. The V and J genes are TRBV20-1 and TRBJ2-2, with D unresolved. Germline CDR1 and CDR2: DFQATT and SNEGSKA (reference sequence). The CDR3 totals 13 residues. Trimming shortened V by 0 bases and J by 7 bases, and 9 bases separated the two germline ends. The CDR3 sequence: CSARDKRNGELFF. The CDR3 DNA reads TGCAGTGCTAGAGATAAGAGGAACGGGGAGCTGTTTTTT.

V and J are TRBV12-3 or TRBV12-4 and TRBJ2-3; possibly TRBD2 for D (5 bases). Trimming removed 8 bases at V and 4 bases at J, with 13 bases between. The length of the CDR3 is 13 residues. This chain's CDR3 is CASGRGRADTQYF. CDR3 nucleotide sequence: TGTGCCAGCGGCCGTGGGAGAGCAGATACGCAGTATTTT.

In its sample, this clonotype was seen a few times. The chain is built from TRBV28 and TRBJ2-2, with D maybe TRBD1 (6 bases). V was clipped by 6 bases and J by 1 base, with 9 bases between them. The germline V gene has CDR1 MDHEN and CDR2 SYDVKM. This CDR3 comprises 14 residues. The CDR3 coding sequence is TGTGCCAGCAGGAAAGGGGGGAACACCGGGGAGCTGTTTTTT. Its protein product is CASRKGGNTGELFF.

The chain is built from TRBV6-2 or TRBV6-3 and TRBJ2-5; D possibly uses TRBD1 or TRBD2 (6 bases each). The germline V gene encodes CDR1 MNHEY and CDR2 SVGEGT. The CDR3 totals 17 residues. V was trimmed by 0 bases and J by 5 bases, leaving 19 bases between them. The CDR3 bases are TGTGCCAGCAGTTACTCGAGGAGCTCCCGGGGGCGGGAGACCCAGTACTTC. Residues: CASSYSRSSRGRETQYF.

The V gene is TRBV7-9, the J gene TRBJ2-7; maybe TRBD2 (6 bases). The germline V and J ends were trimmed by 1 base and 3 bases, with 22 bases remaining between them. Germline lookup yields CDR1 SEHNR and CDR2 FQNEAQ (reference sequence). This CDR3 region has 18 residues. The CDR3 region is CASSLVVAEDPYGYEQYF. CDR3 nucleotide sequence: TGTGCCAGCAGCTTAGTGGTAGCGGAAGATCCCTATGGCTACGAGCAGTACTTC.

This clonotype was seen a handful of times. J is TRBJ1-5 and V is TRBV20-1; D gene uncertain. The CDR3 sequence is 14 residues long. V was cut by 3 bases and J by 6 bases, with 15 bases left in between. Germline lookup yields CDR1 DFQATT and CDR2 SNEGSKA (reference sequence). The CDR3: CSASRASASQPQHF. The CDR3 nucleotides are TGCAGTGCTAGCCGGGCCTCAGCCAGTCAGCCCCAGCATTTT.

The chain has TRBV28 and TRBJ1-2; TRBD1 matches at 7 bases. Looked up from germline, CDR1 is MDHEN and CDR2 is SYDVKM. CDR3 length equals 15 residues. V shed 6 bases and J 6 bases; nucleotides not matched to a gene: 13. CDR3 DNA: TGTGCCAGCAGCAACAGAGGGGGCGGGTTAAATGGCTACACCTTC. It translates to CASSNRGGGLNGYTF.

Of note for this clonotype: Its ends do not fully match the called genes, so a read error is possible. The chain couples TRBV11-3 to TRBJ1-2; tentative D call: TRBD1 (5 bases). Germline CDR1 is SGHNT and CDR2 is YENEEA. CDR3 length: 15 residues. The CDR3 reads CASSFDSPTSYDYTF. The CDR3 region has the DNA TGTGCCAGCAGCTTTGACAGTCCCACAAGCTATGACTACACCTTC.

This clonotype was counted only a few times. The chain combines TRBV7-9 with TRBJ2-3; D is unclear. The CDR3 has 12 amino acids. The germline V gene encodes CDR1 SEHNR and CDR2 FQNEAQ (reference sequence). The ends were cut back, 3 bases at V and 4 bases at J, with 5 bases in the middle. In DNA, the CDR3 is TGTGCCAGCAGCTTTTCCGCAGATACGCAGTATTTT. It codes for CASSFSADTQYF.

The chain links TRBV7-8 to TRBJ2-5, with 11 bases lining up with TRBD2. The CDR3 runs to 15 residues. Germline V lookup: CDR1 SGHVS, CDR2 FQNEAQ. V dropped 5 bases and J dropped 1; count of bases not matched to a gene: 3. The CDR3 bases are TGTGCCAGCAGCCGAGGGACTAGCGGCCAAGAGACCCAGTACTTC. It translates to CASSRGTSGQETQYF.

The V gene is TRBV7-9, the J gene TRBJ2-7, with no clear D. Germline values: CDR1 SEHNR, CDR2 FQNEAQ (reference sequence). Between the trimmed V and J ends, which lost 4 bases and 2 bases, there was a span of 9 bases. The CDR3 sequence is 13 residues long. CDR3 sequence: CASSSYGPYEQYF. The CDR3 nucleotides read TGTGCCAGCAGCTCTTACGGCCCCTACGAGCAGTACTTC.

This clonotype was recorded only once. This chain joins TRBV4-1 and TRBJ1-2; a weak D match, TRBD1 (5 bases). CDR3 size: 17 residues. Germline CDR1 and CDR2: MGHRA and YSYEKL. Trimming pared 3 bases from V and 4 bases from J, leaving 21 bases between. The CDR3 loop reads CASSQETVTAGFYGYTF. Here the CDR3 DNA reads TGCGCCAGCAGCCAGGAGACAGTCACCGCAGGGTTCTATGGCTACACCTTC.

This clonotype showed up just a few times. CDR3 loop: CSARQLNRDQPQHF. The CDR3 DNA follows: TGCAGTGCTCGCCAACTCAATAGGGACCAGCCCCAGCATTTT. The gene calls are TRBV20-1 and TRBJ1-5; D is perhaps TRBD1 (5 bases). Germline CDR1 reads DFQATT; CDR2 reads SNEGSKA (reference sequence). CDR3 length: 14 residues. V was shortened by 5 bases and J by 7 bases, with 18 bases between the two germline ends.

This rearrangement joins TRBV11-2 to TRBJ2-7; perhaps TRBD2 as D (5 bases). The CDR3 extends over 13 amino acids. The germline V and J ends were trimmed by 8 bases and 4 bases, with 15 bases remaining between them. Germline-derived CDR1 and CDR2 are SGHAT and FQNNGV. The CDR3 region has the DNA TGTGCCAGCGGTGGGGAGTTTGATTACGAGCAGTACTTC. Protein sequence: CASGGEFDYEQYF.

The chain uses TRBV25-1 and TRBJ1-6, with no clear D. Per germline, CDR1 MGHDK and CDR2 SYGVNS. The V end was cut by 3 bases, the J end by 0 bases, with 12 bases between. This CDR3 is 17 amino acids long. The CDR3 sequence is CASSDPQDSSYNSPLHF. The CDR3 DNA follows: TGTGCCAGCAGTGATCCGCAGGATTCCTCCTATAATTCACCCCTCCACTTT.

Details on this clonotype: The missing conserved phenylalanine or tryptophan at the end of this CDR3 makes a read error likely. The chain's CDR3 is CASSELEGETQYC. The CDR3 coding sequence is TGCGCCAGCAGTGAATTAGAGGGGGAGACCCAGTACTGC. This rearrangement joins TRBV10-1 to TRBJ2-5; the D call may be TRBD1 or TRBD2 (5 bases each). The CDR3 extends over 13 amino acids. The ends were cut back, 3 bases at V and 5 bases at J, with 10 bases in the middle. Germline CDR1 WNHNN, CDR2 SYGVQD (reference sequence).

This clonotype was observed a few times. V is TRBV2 and J is TRBJ2-5; D is undetermined. Trimming removed 10 bases from V and 1 base from J, with 7 bases in between. Germline V gene lookup returns CDR1 SNHLY and CDR2 FYNNEI. The CDR3 spans 11 residues. CDR3 DNA: TGTGCCAACAGCCTCCAAGAGACCCAGTACTTC. The encoded protein is CANSLQETQYF.

The V and J genes are TRBV4-3 and TRBJ2-7; D perhaps matches TRBD1 (5 bases). The CDR3 sequence is 15 residues long. Looked up from germline, CDR1 is LGHNA and CDR2 is YSLEER. With 5 bases removed from V and 0 bases from J, the gap between germline ends came to 14 bases. The CDR3 DNA reads as TGCGCCAGCAGCGTTACAGGCGATAGCTCCTACGAGCAGTACTTC. Its protein is CASSVTGDSSYEQYF.

J is TRBJ1-1 and V is TRBV21-1; the DNA was not used to check the table's D call, TRBD1. TRBV21-1 is deemed a pseudogene. The CDR3 contains 15 residues. CDR3 sequence reads: CASSKDGGSNTEAFF. Written as DNA, the CDR3 is TGTGCCAGCAGCAAAGACGGGGGGTCGAACACTGAAGCTTTCTTT.

The rearrangement links TRBV2 to TRBJ2-3; 9 bases agree with TRBD1. Germline V CDR1 and CDR2: SNHLY, FYNNEI. Trimming took 7 bases from V and 2 from J; bases not matched to a gene: 7. The CDR3 extends over 15 amino acids. The CDR3 loop reads CASIDGTGFTDTQYF. The CDR3 nucleotides are TGTGCCAGCATAGACGGGACAGGGTTCACAGATACGCAGTATTTT.